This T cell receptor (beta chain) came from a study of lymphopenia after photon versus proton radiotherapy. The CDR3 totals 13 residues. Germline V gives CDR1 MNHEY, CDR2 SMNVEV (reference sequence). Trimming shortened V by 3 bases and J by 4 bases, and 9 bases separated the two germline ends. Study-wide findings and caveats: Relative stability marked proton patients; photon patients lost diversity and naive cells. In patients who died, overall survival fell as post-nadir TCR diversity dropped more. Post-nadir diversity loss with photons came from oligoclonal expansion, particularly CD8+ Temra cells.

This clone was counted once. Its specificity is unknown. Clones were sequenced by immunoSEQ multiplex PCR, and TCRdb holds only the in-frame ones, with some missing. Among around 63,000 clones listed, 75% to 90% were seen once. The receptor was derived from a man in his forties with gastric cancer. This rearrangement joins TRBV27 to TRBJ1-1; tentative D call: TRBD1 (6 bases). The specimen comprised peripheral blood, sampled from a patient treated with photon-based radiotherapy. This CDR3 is CASSLRGSTEAFF. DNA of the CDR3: TGTGCCAGCAGTTTGAGGGGGAGCACTGAAGCTTTCTTT.